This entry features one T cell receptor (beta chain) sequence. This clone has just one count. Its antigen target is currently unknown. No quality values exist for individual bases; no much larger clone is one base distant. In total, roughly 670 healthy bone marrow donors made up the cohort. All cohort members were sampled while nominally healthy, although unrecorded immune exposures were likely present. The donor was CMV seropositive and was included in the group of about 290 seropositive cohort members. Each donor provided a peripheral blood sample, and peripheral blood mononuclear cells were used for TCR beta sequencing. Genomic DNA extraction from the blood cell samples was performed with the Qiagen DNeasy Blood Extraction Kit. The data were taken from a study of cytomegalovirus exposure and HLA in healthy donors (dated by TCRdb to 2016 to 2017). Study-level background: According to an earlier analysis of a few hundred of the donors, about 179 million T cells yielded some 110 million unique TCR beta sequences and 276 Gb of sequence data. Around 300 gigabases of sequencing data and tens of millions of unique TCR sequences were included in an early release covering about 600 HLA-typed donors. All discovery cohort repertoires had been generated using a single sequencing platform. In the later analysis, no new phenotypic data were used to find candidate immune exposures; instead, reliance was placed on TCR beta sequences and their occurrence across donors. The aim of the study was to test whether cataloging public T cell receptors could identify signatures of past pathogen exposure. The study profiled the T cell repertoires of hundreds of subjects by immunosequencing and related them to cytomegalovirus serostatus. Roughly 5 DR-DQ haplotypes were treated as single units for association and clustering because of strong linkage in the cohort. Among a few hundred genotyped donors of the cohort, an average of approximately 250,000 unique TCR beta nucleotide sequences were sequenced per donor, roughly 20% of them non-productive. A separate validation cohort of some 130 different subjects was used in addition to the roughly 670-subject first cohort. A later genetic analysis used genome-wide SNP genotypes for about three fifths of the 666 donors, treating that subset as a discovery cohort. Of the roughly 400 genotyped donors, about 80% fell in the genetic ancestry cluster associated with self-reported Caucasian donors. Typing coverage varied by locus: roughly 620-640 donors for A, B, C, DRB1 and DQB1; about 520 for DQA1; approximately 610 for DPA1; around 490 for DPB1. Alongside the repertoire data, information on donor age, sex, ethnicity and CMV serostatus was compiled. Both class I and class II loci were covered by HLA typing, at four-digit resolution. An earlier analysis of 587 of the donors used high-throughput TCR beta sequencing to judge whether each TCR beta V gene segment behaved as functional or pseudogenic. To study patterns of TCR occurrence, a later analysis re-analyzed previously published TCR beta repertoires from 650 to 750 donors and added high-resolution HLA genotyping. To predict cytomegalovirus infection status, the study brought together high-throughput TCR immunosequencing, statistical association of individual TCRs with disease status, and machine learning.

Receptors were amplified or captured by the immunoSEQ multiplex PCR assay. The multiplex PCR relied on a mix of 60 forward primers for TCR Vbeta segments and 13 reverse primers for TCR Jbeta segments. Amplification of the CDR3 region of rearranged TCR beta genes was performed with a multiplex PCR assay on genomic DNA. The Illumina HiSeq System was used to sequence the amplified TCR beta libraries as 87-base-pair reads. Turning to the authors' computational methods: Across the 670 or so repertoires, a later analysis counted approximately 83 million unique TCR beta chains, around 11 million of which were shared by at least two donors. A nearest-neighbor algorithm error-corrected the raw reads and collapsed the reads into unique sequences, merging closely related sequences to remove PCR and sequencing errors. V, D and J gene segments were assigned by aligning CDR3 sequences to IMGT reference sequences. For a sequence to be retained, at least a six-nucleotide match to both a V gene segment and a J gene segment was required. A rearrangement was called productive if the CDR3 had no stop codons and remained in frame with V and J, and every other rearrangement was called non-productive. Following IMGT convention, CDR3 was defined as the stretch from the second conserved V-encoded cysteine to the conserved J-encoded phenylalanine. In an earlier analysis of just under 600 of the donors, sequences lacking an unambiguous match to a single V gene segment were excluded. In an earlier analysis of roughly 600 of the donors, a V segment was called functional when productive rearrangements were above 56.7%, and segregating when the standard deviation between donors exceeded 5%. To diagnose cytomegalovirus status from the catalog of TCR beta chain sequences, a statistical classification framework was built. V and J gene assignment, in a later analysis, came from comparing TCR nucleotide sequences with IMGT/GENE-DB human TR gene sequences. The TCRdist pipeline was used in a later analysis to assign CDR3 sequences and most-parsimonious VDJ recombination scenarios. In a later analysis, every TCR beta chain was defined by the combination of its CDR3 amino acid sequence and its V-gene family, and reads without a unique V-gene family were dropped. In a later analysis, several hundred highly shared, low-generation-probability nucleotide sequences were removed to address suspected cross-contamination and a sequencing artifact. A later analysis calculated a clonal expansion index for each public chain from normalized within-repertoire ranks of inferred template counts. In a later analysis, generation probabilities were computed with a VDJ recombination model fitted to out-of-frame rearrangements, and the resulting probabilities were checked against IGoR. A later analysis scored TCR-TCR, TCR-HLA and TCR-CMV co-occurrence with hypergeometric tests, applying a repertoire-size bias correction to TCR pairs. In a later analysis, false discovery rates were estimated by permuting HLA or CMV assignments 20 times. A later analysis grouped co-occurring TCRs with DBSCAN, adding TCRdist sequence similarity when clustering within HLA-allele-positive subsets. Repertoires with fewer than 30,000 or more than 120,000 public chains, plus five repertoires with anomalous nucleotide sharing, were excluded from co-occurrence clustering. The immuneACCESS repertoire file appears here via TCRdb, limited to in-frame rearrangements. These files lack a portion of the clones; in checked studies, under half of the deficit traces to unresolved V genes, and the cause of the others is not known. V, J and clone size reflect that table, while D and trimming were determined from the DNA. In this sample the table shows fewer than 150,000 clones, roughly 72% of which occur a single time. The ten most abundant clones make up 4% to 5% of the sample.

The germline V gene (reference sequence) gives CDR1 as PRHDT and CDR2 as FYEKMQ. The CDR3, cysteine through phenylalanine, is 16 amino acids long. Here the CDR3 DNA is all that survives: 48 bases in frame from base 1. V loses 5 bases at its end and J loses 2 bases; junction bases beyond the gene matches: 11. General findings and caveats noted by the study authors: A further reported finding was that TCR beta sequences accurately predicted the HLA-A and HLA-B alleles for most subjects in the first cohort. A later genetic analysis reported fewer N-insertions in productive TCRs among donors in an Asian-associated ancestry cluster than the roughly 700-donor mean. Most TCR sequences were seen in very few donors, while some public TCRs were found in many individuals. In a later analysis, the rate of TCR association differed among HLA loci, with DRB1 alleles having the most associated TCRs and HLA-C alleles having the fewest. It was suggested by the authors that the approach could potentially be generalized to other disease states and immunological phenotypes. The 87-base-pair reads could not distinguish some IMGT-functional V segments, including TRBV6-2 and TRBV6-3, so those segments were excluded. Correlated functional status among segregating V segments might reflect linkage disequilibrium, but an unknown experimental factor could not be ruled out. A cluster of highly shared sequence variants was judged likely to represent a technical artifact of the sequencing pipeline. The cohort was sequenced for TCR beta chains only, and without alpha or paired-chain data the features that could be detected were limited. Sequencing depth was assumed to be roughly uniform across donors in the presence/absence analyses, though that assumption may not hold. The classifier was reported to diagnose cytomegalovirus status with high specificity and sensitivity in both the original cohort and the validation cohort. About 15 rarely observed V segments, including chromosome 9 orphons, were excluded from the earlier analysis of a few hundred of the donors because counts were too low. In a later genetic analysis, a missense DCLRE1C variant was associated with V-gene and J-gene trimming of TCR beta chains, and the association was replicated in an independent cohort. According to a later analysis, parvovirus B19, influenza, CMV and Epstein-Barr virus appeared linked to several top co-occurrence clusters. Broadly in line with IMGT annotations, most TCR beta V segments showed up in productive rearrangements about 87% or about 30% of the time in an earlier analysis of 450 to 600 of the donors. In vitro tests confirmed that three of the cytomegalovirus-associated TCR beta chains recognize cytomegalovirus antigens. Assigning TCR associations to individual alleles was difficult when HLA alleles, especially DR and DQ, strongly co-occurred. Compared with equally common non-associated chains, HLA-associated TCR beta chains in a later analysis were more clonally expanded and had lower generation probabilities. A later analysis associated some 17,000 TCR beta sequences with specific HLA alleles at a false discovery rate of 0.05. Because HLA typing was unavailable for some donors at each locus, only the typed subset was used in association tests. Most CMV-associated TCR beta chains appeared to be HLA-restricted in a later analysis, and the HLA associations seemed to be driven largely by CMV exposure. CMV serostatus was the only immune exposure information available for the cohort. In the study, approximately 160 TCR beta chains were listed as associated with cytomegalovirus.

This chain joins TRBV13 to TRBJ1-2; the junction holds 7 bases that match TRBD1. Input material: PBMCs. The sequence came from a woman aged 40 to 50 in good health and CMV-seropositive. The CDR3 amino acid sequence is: CASSPQTGHNNYGYTF. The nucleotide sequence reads TGTGCCAGCAGCCCCCAGACAGGGCACAACAACTATGGCTACACCTTC.